A selection of T cell receptor beta chains follows, all from one sample in a study of shared clonotypes between healthy human individuals. Sequenced by immunoSEQ multiplex PCR; TCRdb stores in-frame clones only, minus some. The table has more than 2 million clones, roughly 95% seen once. Sequenced input: naive CD4+ T cells sorted from blood. The receptors were gathered from a man younger than 35 in good health. Both conserved end residues are part of each CDR3. Each record gives: V gene, D gene, J gene, clone size, CDR3 protein, CDR3 DNA. A D gene is named only where the DNA matches it firmly. Some rows mark clone size as missing; the rest say once, few, many or name a class of expanded clone.

V gene: TRBV5-5; D gene: NA; J gene: TRBJ2-7; clone size: NA; CDR3 protein: CASSPRDPVGPYEQYF; CDR3 DNA: TGTGCCAGCAGCCCGCGGGACCCGGTGGGACCTTACGAGCAGTACTTC
V gene: TRBV9; D gene: NA; J gene: TRBJ1-4; clone size: NA; CDR3 protein: CASSPSGRELNEKLFF; CDR3 DNA: TGTGCCAGCAGCCCCTCGGGACGTGAGCTTAATGAAAAACTGTTTTTT
V gene: TRBV25-1; D gene: NA; J gene: TRBJ1-2; clone size: NA; CDR3 protein: CASSEWGYGYTF; CDR3 DNA: TGTGCCAGCAGTGAATGGGGGTATGGCTACACCTTC
V gene: TRBV6-6; D gene: NA; J gene: TRBJ1-5; clone size: NA; CDR3 protein: CASSYDRLLQHF; CDR3 DNA: TGTGCCAGCAGTTACGATCGATTGCTCCAGCATTTT
V gene: TRBV20-1; D gene: NA; J gene: TRBJ1-3; clone size: NA; CDR3 protein: CSLLSGNTIYF; CDR3 DNA: TGCAGTCTCCTTTCTGGAAACACCATATATTTT
V gene: TRBV19; D gene: TRBD2; J gene: TRBJ2-5; clone size: NA; CDR3 protein: CASSISGIAGAVETQYF; CDR3 DNA: TGTGCCAGTAGTATATCGGGTATAGCGGGAGCAGTAGAGACCCAGTACTTC
V gene: TRBV10-1; D gene: TRBD2; J gene: TRBJ2-1; clone size: NA; CDR3 protein: CASSEGLAGTEDEQFF; CDR3 DNA: TGCGCCAGCAGTGAGGGGCTAGCGGGCACCGAGGATGAGCAGTTCTTC
V gene: TRBV19; D gene: TRBD1; J gene: TRBJ2-2; clone size: NA; CDR3 protein: CASSKRQGGTGELFF; CDR3 DNA: TGTGCCAGTAGTAAACGACAGGGTGGCACCGGGGAGCTGTTTTTT
V gene: TRBV30; D gene: NA; J gene: TRBJ2-3; clone size: NA; CDR3 protein: CACSKGGTSTDTQYF; CDR3 DNA: TGTGCCTGCTCTAAGGGGGGAACTAGCACAGATACGCAGTATTTT
V gene: TRBV5-4; D gene: TRBD1; J gene: TRBJ1-2; clone size: NA; CDR3 protein: CASSLLTGSKNYGYTF; CDR3 DNA: TGTGCCAGCAGCCTTCTGACAGGGTCGAAAAACTATGGCTACACCTTC
V gene: TRBV5-1; D gene: TRBD1; J gene: TRBJ1-1; clone size: NA; CDR3 protein: CASSWSGQVNTEAFF; CDR3 DNA: TGCGCCAGCAGCTGGAGTGGACAGGTGAACACTGAAGCTTTCTTT
V gene: TRBV15; D gene: NA; J gene: TRBJ1-2; clone size: NA; CDR3 protein: CATSPGGEQGHGYTF; CDR3 DNA: TGTGCCACCAGCCCCGGGGGAGAACAAGGACATGGCTACACCTTC
V gene: TRBV6-1; D gene: NA; J gene: TRBJ1-2; clone size: once; CDR3 protein: CASSDYGYTF; CDR3 DNA: TGTGCCAGCAGTGATTATGGCTACACCTTC
V gene: TRBV18; D gene: NA; J gene: TRBJ2-5; clone size: NA; CDR3 protein: CASSPLAEETQYF; CDR3 DNA: TGTGCCAGCTCACCATTAGCGGAAGAGACCCAGTACTTC
V gene: TRBV5-8; D gene: TRBD1; J gene: TRBJ1-5; clone size: NA; CDR3 protein: CASSPGQGPQHF; CDR3 DNA: TGTGCCAGCAGCCCGGGACAGGGCCCCCAGCATTTT
V gene: TRBV5-1; D gene: NA; J gene: TRBJ2-3; clone size: NA; CDR3 protein: CATQDTASTDTQYF; CDR3 DNA: TGCGCCACCCAGGACACGGCTTCGACAGATACGCAGTATTTT
V gene: TRBV5-4; D gene: TRBD1; J gene: TRBJ1-2; clone size: NA; CDR3 protein: CASSLALGQGYGYTF; CDR3 DNA: TGTGCCAGCAGCTTGGCGTTGGGACAGGGCTATGGCTACACCTTC
V gene: TRBV10-1; D gene: NA; J gene: TRBJ2-5; clone size: NA; CDR3 protein: CASSESSTGTETQYF; CDR3 DNA: TGCGCCAGCAGTGAGTCGAGTACAGGGACAGAGACCCAGTACTTC
V gene: TRBV18; D gene: TRBD1; J gene: TRBJ1-3; clone size: NA; CDR3 protein: CASSPVAGGAGPGNTIYF; CDR3 DNA: TGTGCCAGCTCACCAGTTGCAGGGGGCGCGGGGCCTGGAAACACCATATATTTT
V gene: TRBV4-3; D gene: TRBD1; J gene: TRBJ2-7; clone size: NA; CDR3 protein: CASSQDTQGVSYEQYF; CDR3 DNA: TGCGCCAGCAGCCAAGACACACAGGGGGTCTCCTACGAGCAGTACTTC
V gene: TRBV11-2; D gene: NA; J gene: TRBJ2-1; clone size: once; CDR3 protein: CASSFEWSSYNEQFF; CDR3 DNA: TGTGCCAGCAGCTTTGAGTGGAGTTCCTACAATGAGCAGTTCTTC
V gene: TRBV13; D gene: TRBD2; J gene: TRBJ2-4; clone size: NA; CDR3 protein: CASSRLAGQDIQYF; CDR3 DNA: TGTGCCAGCAGCCGACTAGCGGGGCAAGACATTCAGTACTTC
V gene: TRBV30; D gene: NA; J gene: TRBJ1-1; clone size: NA; CDR3 protein: CAWSTQGRGTEAFF; CDR3 DNA: TGTGCCTGGAGTACGCAGGGGCGGGGGACTGAAGCTTTCTTT